Listed below are T cell receptor beta chains from one sample, sequenced in a study of cytomegalovirus exposure and HLA in healthy donors. Sequenced by immunoSEQ multiplex PCR; TCRdb stores in-frame clones only, minus some. Altogether approximately 74,000 clones are present, roughly 63% being singletons, with the ten largest covering approximately 5.8%. Sequencing was done on a sample of PBMCs. The source is a man aged 30 to 45 in good health and CMV-seropositive. CDR3s include the opening cysteine and the closing phenylalanine or tryptophan. The D gene is left open where the match is weak. Some rows mark clone size as missing; the rest say once, few, many or name a class of expanded clone.

v_gene: TRBV19; j_gene: TRBJ2-3; d_gene: TRBD1; abundance: -; CDR3nt: TGTGCCAGTAGTATAGAGGGGACAGGGTCCCAAGATACGCAGTATTTT; CDR3aa: CASSIEGTGSQDTQYF
v_gene: TRBV6-1; j_gene: TRBJ2-2; d_gene: TRBD1; abundance: -; CDR3nt: TGTGCCAGCAGTCCGACAGGGGGCGACGGGGAGCTGTTTTTT; CDR3aa: CASSPTGGDGELFF
v_gene: TRBV19; j_gene: TRBJ1-1; d_gene: -; abundance: -; CDR3nt: TGTGCCAGTAGTATGAGCCTGGGGGCGAACACTGAAGCTTTCTTT; CDR3aa: CASSMSLGANTEAFF
v_gene: TRBV30; j_gene: TRBJ1-1; d_gene: -; abundance: few; CDR3nt: TGTGCCTGGAGAGGGTTAGACAGATTGAACACTGAAGCTTTCTTT; CDR3aa: CAWRGLDRLNTEAFF
v_gene: TRBV19; j_gene: TRBJ2-1; d_gene: TRBD2; abundance: few; CDR3nt: TGTGCCAGTAGTATCCGGGACTACCCGTACAATGAGCAGTTCTTC; CDR3aa: CASSIRDYPYNEQFF
v_gene: TRBV9; j_gene: TRBJ2-2; d_gene: -; abundance: -; CDR3nt: TGTGCCAGCAGCGGCGACAGTTACACCGGGGAGCTGTTTTTT; CDR3aa: CASSGDSYTGELFF
v_gene: TRBV7-2; j_gene: TRBJ1-1; d_gene: TRBD1; abundance: few; CDR3nt: TGTGCCAGCAGCTTGGTTATACAGGGGCAACGTGAAGCTTTCTTT; CDR3aa: CASSLVIQGQREAFF
v_gene: TRBV7-8; j_gene: TRBJ2-7; d_gene: TRBD2; abundance: -; CDR3nt: TGTGCCAGCAGCTTAGGGACTAGAGTCGGCGAGCAGTACTTC; CDR3aa: CASSLGTRVGEQYF
v_gene: TRBV12-5; j_gene: TRBJ2-5; d_gene: TRBD2; abundance: -; CDR3nt: TGTGCTAGTGGTTCAAGCTGGACTAGCGGGGGGGCACAAGAGACCCAGTACTTC; CDR3aa: CASGSSWTSGGAQETQYF
v_gene: TRBV28; j_gene: TRBJ2-7; d_gene: TRBD1; abundance: -; CDR3nt: TGTGCCAGCATCGGGACAGCCTCCTACGAGCAGTACTTC; CDR3aa: CASIGTASYEQYF
v_gene: TRBV5-4; j_gene: TRBJ2-7; d_gene: -; abundance: -; CDR3nt: TGTGCCAGCGCCGCTGGTCCAGGTCCTTCCTACGAGCAGTACTTC; CDR3aa: CASAAGPGPSYEQYF
v_gene: TRBV7-2; j_gene: TRBJ2-1; d_gene: TRBD2; abundance: few; CDR3nt: TGTGCCAGCAGCTTAGTCGGACTAGCGGTTTCCTACAATGAGCAGTTCTTC; CDR3aa: CASSLVGLAVSYNEQFF
v_gene: TRBV19; j_gene: TRBJ2-7; d_gene: -; abundance: -; CDR3nt: TGTGCCACGAAACAGGGCTCCTACGAGCAGTACTTC; CDR3aa: CATKQGSYEQYF
v_gene: TRBV5-4; j_gene: TRBJ2-7; d_gene: TRBD1; abundance: few; CDR3nt: TGTGCCAGCAGATCTACCGGGACAGGCCTCCTGGGGCAGTACTTC; CDR3aa: CASRSTGTGLLGQYF
v_gene: TRBV28; j_gene: TRBJ2-3; d_gene: TRBD2; abundance: few; CDR3nt: TGTGCCAGCAGTGAGCGGGAAAGTGGCACAGATACGCAGTATTTT; CDR3aa: CASSERESGTDTQYF
v_gene: TRBV7-9; j_gene: TRBJ2-3; d_gene: TRBD2; abundance: -; CDR3nt: TGTGCCAGCAGCTCCCAAAAGGGACTAGCGGGAGTAAATACGCAGTATTTT; CDR3aa: CASSSQKGLAGVNTQYF
v_gene: TRBV5-4; j_gene: TRBJ1-3; d_gene: -; abundance: once; CDR3nt: TGTGCCAGCAGCTTAAGGAGGATTGGTTACTCTGGAAACACCATATATTTT; CDR3aa: CASSLRRIGYSGNTIYF
v_gene: TRBV5-4; j_gene: TRBJ2-3; d_gene: TRBD2; abundance: once; CDR3nt: TGTGCCAGCAGCTCCCCGGGACTAGCGAAGAGCACAGATACGCAGTATTTT; CDR3aa: CASSSPGLAKSTDTQYF
v_gene: TRBV7-3; j_gene: TRBJ2-2; d_gene: -; abundance: -; CDR3nt: TGTGCCAGCAGCCCCCACCCCACTCATCGAAACACCGGGGAGCTGTTTTTT; CDR3aa: CASSPHPTHRNTGELFF
v_gene: TRBV28; j_gene: TRBJ2-7; d_gene: TRBD2; abundance: -; CDR3nt: TGTGCCAGCAGTCTAACGGGACTATTCGAGCAGTACTTC; CDR3aa: CASSLTGLFEQYF
v_gene: TRBV7-2; j_gene: TRBJ2-6; d_gene: -; abundance: -; CDR3nt: TGTGCCAGCAGCTTTCGTGGGGCCAACGTCCTGACTTTC; CDR3aa: CASSFRGANVLTF
v_gene: TRBV6-6; j_gene: TRBJ1-1; d_gene: -; abundance: few; CDR3nt: TGTGCCAGCAGCCCAGGGGTGGCTGAAGCTTTCTTT; CDR3aa: CASSPGVAEAFF
v_gene: TRBV10-3; j_gene: TRBJ2-5; d_gene: TRBD2; abundance: -; CDR3nt: TGTGCCATCAGAGCGGGAGATGGTGGAGAGACCCAGTACTTC; CDR3aa: CAIRAGDGGETQYF
v_gene: TRBV5-1; j_gene: TRBJ2-3; d_gene: -; abundance: -; CDR3nt: TGCGCCAGCAGCCCAAGTACGGAGGGTACGCAGTATTTT; CDR3aa: CASSPSTEGTQYF
v_gene: TRBV10-3; j_gene: TRBJ1-4; d_gene: TRBD1; abundance: few; CDR3nt: TGTGCCACCGGACAGGGGGGTGAAAAACTGTTTTTT; CDR3aa: CATGQGGEKLFF
v_gene: TRBV30; j_gene: TRBJ1-1; d_gene: -; abundance: few; CDR3nt: TGTGCCTGGGAGAGGCAGCTTGACACTGAAGCTTTCTTT; CDR3aa: CAWERQLDTEAFF
v_gene: TRBV11-3; j_gene: TRBJ2-3; d_gene: -; abundance: -; CDR3nt: TGTGCCAGCAGCTTAACCGGGGATACGCAGTATTTT; CDR3aa: CASSLTGDTQYF
v_gene: TRBV5-4; j_gene: TRBJ2-3; d_gene: TRBD2; abundance: -; CDR3nt: TGTGCCAGCAGCTTGAGGGACTACCACACAGATACGCAGTATTTT; CDR3aa: CASSLRDYHTDTQYF
v_gene: TRBV7-3; j_gene: TRBJ2-3; d_gene: -; abundance: -; CDR3nt: TGTGCCAGCAGCCCCAGCCAGGGGGAGGCAGATACGCAGTATTTT; CDR3aa: CASSPSQGEADTQYF
v_gene: TRBV4-3; j_gene: TRBJ2-6; d_gene: TRBD1; abundance: once; CDR3nt: TGCGCCAGCAGCCAGGAACAGGGGACTGGGGCCAACGTCCTGACTTTC; CDR3aa: CASSQEQGTGANVLTF
v_gene: TRBV19; j_gene: TRBJ2-6; d_gene: -; abundance: -; CDR3nt: TGTGCCAGTAGTACGCAGGCCCTATCTGGGGCCAACGTCCTGACTTTC; CDR3aa: CASSTQALSGANVLTF
v_gene: TRBV27; j_gene: TRBJ2-3; d_gene: TRBD2; abundance: -; CDR3nt: TGTGCCAGCAGCAAACTATCCACCGGGACTAAAAGAAACACAGATACGCAGTATTTT; CDR3aa: CASSKLSTGTKRNTDTQYF
v_gene: TRBV10-3; j_gene: TRBJ2-7; d_gene: -; abundance: -; CDR3nt: TGTGCCATCCACCGACCGGGGGGAGGGGGTGAGCAGTACTTC; CDR3aa: CAIHRPGGGGEQYF
v_gene: TRBV14; j_gene: TRBJ2-3; d_gene: -; abundance: few; CDR3nt: TGTGCCAGCAGCCAACGGGTCGGGGAGCGGGATACGCAGTATTTT; CDR3aa: CASSQRVGERDTQYF
v_gene: TRBV27; j_gene: TRBJ1-3; d_gene: -; abundance: -; CDR3nt: TGTGCCAGCAGAAAAGGGGGCTCTGGAAACACCATATATTTT; CDR3aa: CASRKGGSGNTIYF
v_gene: TRBV4-3; j_gene: TRBJ2-1; d_gene: -; abundance: -; CDR3nt: TGCGCCAGCAGCCAAGATTTGGCCAGGGGACCCTACAATGAGCAGTTCTTC; CDR3aa: CASSQDLARGPYNEQFF
v_gene: TRBV29-1; j_gene: TRBJ2-7; d_gene: TRBD1; abundance: -; CDR3nt: TGCAGCGTTGAAGACACAGGGGGCTCCTACGAGCAGTACTTC; CDR3aa: CSVEDTGGSYEQYF
v_gene: TRBV6-5; j_gene: TRBJ2-1; d_gene: TRBD2; abundance: few; CDR3nt: TGTGCCAGCAGACCTCCGGGGGGAGAGCAGTTCTTC; CDR3aa: CASRPPGGEQFF
v_gene: TRBV11-2; j_gene: TRBJ2-1; d_gene: -; abundance: -; CDR3nt: TGTGCCAGCAGCTTAATGGGGAGCCCTAGCTCCTACAATGAGCAGTTCTTC; CDR3aa: CASSLMGSPSSYNEQFF
v_gene: TRBV6-1; j_gene: TRBJ1-6; d_gene: -; abundance: -; CDR3nt: TGTGCCAGCGGACAGATTGACGATTCACCCCTCCACTTT; CDR3aa: CASGQIDDSPLHF
v_gene: TRBV5-4; j_gene: TRBJ1-2; d_gene: -; abundance: -; CDR3nt: TGTGCCAGCAGCTTTGGCAGTAACTATGGCTACACCTTC; CDR3aa: CASSFGSNYGYTF
v_gene: TRBV28; j_gene: TRBJ2-7; d_gene: TRBD1; abundance: -; CDR3nt: TGTGCCAGCAGTTCGGGACAGGTCTACGAGCAGTACTTC; CDR3aa: CASSSGQVYEQYF
v_gene: TRBV19; j_gene: TRBJ2-7; d_gene: -; abundance: few; CDR3nt: TGTGCCAGTAGTATTTCCTGGGACTCTTACGAGCAGTACTTC; CDR3aa: CASSISWDSYEQYF
v_gene: TRBV7-6; j_gene: TRBJ1-3; d_gene: -; abundance: -; CDR3nt: TGTGCCAGCAGCTTAGCGGCAGGGTTCTCTGGAAACACCATATATTTT; CDR3aa: CASSLAAGFSGNTIYF
v_gene: TRBV6-6; j_gene: TRBJ2-7; d_gene: TRBD1; abundance: -; CDR3nt: TGTGCCAGCAGTTACTACGGGACAGCTGAGCAGTACTTC; CDR3aa: CASSYYGTAEQYF
v_gene: TRBV7-9; j_gene: TRBJ2-3; d_gene: TRBD1; abundance: -; CDR3nt: TGTGCCAGCAGCTTAACAGGGGGCGCGAATACGCAGTATTTT; CDR3aa: CASSLTGGANTQYF
v_gene: TRBV28; j_gene: TRBJ2-7; d_gene: TRBD1; abundance: -; CDR3nt: TGTGCCAGCAGCCTGAGATCCGGGACAGGGAATCACGAGCAGTACTTC; CDR3aa: CASSLRSGTGNHEQYF